This passage covers 11 T cell receptor beta chains from one sample sequenced in a study of CD8 T cells in ankylosing spondylitis. TCRdb re-called the 5' RACE reads through MiXCR, storing one row per CDR3 protein. Among about 200,000 distinct CDR3 sequences, approximately 24% were seen once, and the ten largest hold 5% to 8%. The sequenced sample consisted of blood, either unsorted or a sorted T cell fraction (not recorded which). These receptors all stem from a male donor with ankylosing spondylitis or in good health (not recorded which).

This clonotype has ten or more counts. V and J are TRBV12-3 or TRBV12-4 and TRBJ2-3; the D is unclear. V was clipped by 3 bases and J by 1 base, with 5 bases between them. This CDR3 has 13 amino acids. CDR3 sequence (DNA): TGTGCCAGCAGTTTTATACGCACAGATACGCAGTATTTT. Translation gives CASSFIRTDTQYF.

V usage is TRBV7-2 and J usage is TRBJ2-3, with 9 bases that match TRBD2. Looked up from germline, CDR1 is SGHTA and CDR2 is FQGNSA. The CDR3 extends over 15 amino acids. J gave up 6 bases and V 7 bases, and 11 bases lay outside the gene matches. CDR3 in amino acids: CASTPFISGSDTQYF. The CDR3 DNA reads as TGTGCCAGCACACCCTTCATTAGCGGGAGTGATACGCAGTATTTT.

This clonotype was seen a few times. The chain links TRBV12-3 or TRBV12-4 to TRBJ1-6; D is undetermined. This CDR3 is built from 14 residues. V lost 6 bases, J lost 6 bases, and 12 bases lay in between. CDR3 sequence reads: CASRKSDLNSPLHF. As DNA, the CDR3 is TGTGCCAGCAGGAAATCGGACCTTAATTCACCCCTCCACTTT.

This clonotype was counted only a few times. The V and J genes are TRBV10-3 and TRBJ2-5; 14 bases are a match to TRBD2. V lost 7 bases, J lost 4 bases, and 5 bases stayed unmatched. CDR1 and CDR2 (germline): ENHRY, SYGVKD. The CDR3 has 15 residues. As DNA, the CDR3 is TGTGCCATCACTGCCGGGACTAGCGGGAGAGAGACCCAGTACTTC. This encodes CAITAGTSGRETQYF.

In its sample, this clonotype was seen many times. This chain links TRBV6-5 with TRBJ2-5, with 11 bases lining up with TRBD1. The germline V gene has CDR1 MNHEY and CDR2 SVGAGI. This CDR3 contains 17 residues. J gave up 5 bases and V 0 bases, and 8 bases lay outside the gene matches. The CDR3 sequence: CASSYSRFGTGGETQYF. CDR3 nucleotide sequence: TGTGCCAGCAGTTACTCGAGATTCGGGACAGGGGGGGAGACCCAGTACTTC.

This clonotype was seen many times. The chain employs TRBV20-1 and TRBJ1-3, with 7 bases aligning to TRBD1. V shed 4 bases and J 0 bases; nucleotides not matched to a gene: 3. Germline CDR1 is DFQATT and CDR2 is SNEGSKA (reference sequence). The CDR3 is made up of 14 amino acids. The CDR3 nucleotides read TGCAGTGCTAAGACAGGGAGCTCTGGAAACACCATATATTTT. The encoded protein is CSAKTGSSGNTIYF.

This clonotype was observed at least ten times. The rearrangement uses TRBV20-1 and TRBJ2-1, with TRBD2 as a possible D gene (5 bases). This CDR3 spans 10 amino acids. Germline CDR1 DFQATT, CDR2 SNEGSKA (reference sequence). V lost 6 bases and J lost 12, with 12 bases in between. CDR3: CSAPLRGQFF. In nucleotides, the CDR3 is TGCAGTGCCCCACTACGGGGGCAGTTCTTC.

Many counts were recorded for this clonotype. The chain is built from TRBV12-3 or TRBV12-4 and TRBJ2-4, with D perhaps TRBD1 (5 bases). V lost 7 bases to trimming and J lost 6 bases, with 19 bases between them. The CDR3 runs to 15 residues. This chain's CDR3 is CASIQHDRPGNIQYF. The CDR3 DNA follows: TGTGCCAGCATCCAACATGACAGACCGGGAAACATTCAGTACTTC.

This clonotype has only a few counts. The chain links TRBV28 to TRBJ2-5; TRBD1 is a possible D gene (6 bases). The CDR3 has 12 amino acids. Germline CDR1 reads MDHEN; CDR2 reads SYDVKM. With 10 bases removed from V and 3 bases from J, the gap between germline ends came to 12 bases. CDR3 residues: CATSQGKETQYF. The CDR3 coding sequence is TGTGCCACCTCACAGGGTAAAGAGACCCAGTACTTC.

This clonotype was seen repeatedly, ten times or more. The chain combines TRBV10-3 with TRBJ2-2; 10 positions match TRBD2. Germline loops: CDR1 ENHRY, CDR2 SYGVKD. The CDR3 runs 15 residues. V was pared by 6 bases and J by 6 bases, with 7 bases of the junction left unmatched. Here the CDR3 DNA reads TGTGCCATCAGCGGACTAGCGGAACTATCCGGGGAGCTGTTTTTT. This codes for CAISGLAELSGELFF.

The J gene is TRBJ2-1, the V gene TRBV12-3 or TRBV12-4, with TRBD1 matching over 7 bases. With 2 bases clipped from V and 9 bases from J, the junction kept 7 bases outside the gene matches. The CDR3 has 14 residues. The DNA of the CDR3 is TGTGCCAGCAGTTTAATGACAGGGACGGGTGAGCAGTTCTTC. It encodes CASSLMTGTGEQFF.